This T cell receptor beta chain emerged from a study of cytomegalovirus exposure and HLA in healthy donors. About the study: The approximately 120 validation repertoires, a later analysis reported, used the same platform as the approximately 650 first-cohort repertoires.

This table comes from immunoSEQ multiplex PCR, and its TCRdb copy is limited to in-frame clones, with some not included. The table shows 280,000 or so clones, with 70% to 90% occurring only once. The CDR3 is 13 residues long. Germline-derived CDR1 and CDR2 are MGHDK and SYGVNS. Study-level points and caveats: The authors enumerated 180 or so TCR beta chains as linked to cytomegalovirus.

Details on this clone: The target antigen is unknown. The junction departs from germline at one end; a sequencing error may be responsible.

The TCR sequence derives from a woman between 18 and 30 years old in good health and CMV-seronegative. Sequencing was done on a sample of PBMCs. This rearrangement joins TRBV25-1 to TRBJ2-6, with 7 bases fitting TRBD2. The CDR3 loop reads CASQPSGGNVLTF. The CDR3 DNA reads as TGTGCCAGTCAGCCATCGGGGGGCAACGTCCTGACTTTC.